One sample yielded the 25 T cell receptor beta chains listed below, sequenced in a study of T-cell reconstitution after alpha-beta-depleted transplantation in children. Preparation of the TCRbeta library was carried out with unique molecular identifiers. TCRdb re-called the PCR reads with MiXCR, one entry per CDR3 protein. The profile shows around 450,000 distinct CDR3 sequences, roughly a tenth of them singletons. This sample comprised PBMCs, obtained before TCRalphabeta/CD19-depleted stem cell transplant. The receptor set was obtained from a child aged 2-15 years with inherited bone marrow failure, due to receive a stem cell transplant.

The DNA of the CDR3 is TGCAGCGTGGTCCTGACAGGCAGGGGGTTCTCTGGAAACACCATATATTTT. It encodes CSVVLTGRGFSGNTIYF. V gene TRBV29-1 combines with J gene TRBJ1-3; 7 bases map to TRBD1. The CDR3 covers 17 residues. V shed 6 bases and J 0 bases; nucleotides not matched to a gene: 14. The V gene's germline CDR1 is SQVTM and CDR2 ANQGSEA.

In this sample, this clonotype turned up many times. This chain uses TRBV5-1 with TRBJ2-4; D possibly matches TRBD1 or TRBD2 (5 bases each). The CDR3 has 16 amino acids. Germline lookup yields CDR1 SGHRS and CDR2 YFSETQ. The V end lost 1 base, the J end lost 2 bases, and 13 bases lay between the germline ends. The CDR3 here is CASSLSVEGTKNIQYF. The CDR3, as DNA: TGCGCCAGCAGCTTGAGTGTCGAGGGGACCAAAAACATTCAGTACTTC.

This clonotype was picked up many times. The V call is TRBV7-9, the J call TRBJ1-2; D call uncertain. In germline, CDR1 is SEHNR, CDR2 FQNEAQ (reference sequence). The CDR3 sequence is 14 residues long. The ends were cut back, 2 bases at V and 0 bases at J, with 7 bases in the middle. The DNA of the CDR3 is TGTGCCAGCAGCTTAATTCTAGCTAACTATGGCTACACCTTC. It encodes CASSLILANYGYTF.

V usage is TRBV12-3 or TRBV12-4 and J usage is TRBJ2-2, with D maybe TRBD1 (5 bases). This CDR3 is 13 amino acids long. Trimming left V 7 bases short and J 5 bases short, with 11 bases between. CDR3 DNA: TGTGCCAGCATCGATCCAGGGACCGGGGAGCTGTTTTTT. Amino acids: CASIDPGTGELFF.

This clonotype came up many times. The V and J genes are TRBV7-8 and TRBJ2-7; 9 bases align to TRBD1. Trimming removed 4 bases from V and 3 bases from J; junction bases left unmatched: 13. The CDR3 has 17 residues. From germline, CDR1 is SGHVS and CDR2 FQNEAQ. This CDR3 reads CASSYRSSGTGFYEQYF. The CDR3 nucleotides are TGTGCCAGCAGCTACCGAAGCTCTGGGACAGGGTTCTACGAGCAGTACTTC.

This clonotype was seen repeatedly, ten times or more. This chain connects TRBV6-1 to TRBJ2-6; the D is unclear. The CDR3 contains 16 residues. Trimming removed 2 bases at V and 1 base at J, with 9 bases between. The germline CDR1 and CDR2 sequences are MNHNS and SASEGT. The CDR3 region has the DNA TGTGCCAGCAGTGAATTGGCTGGGTCTGGGGCCAACGTCCTGACTTTC. It specifies CASSELAGSGANVLTF.

There are many counts of this clonotype. CDR3 amino acids: CASSLLPAGGETSGFSYEQYF. The CDR3 nucleotides read TGCGCCAGCAGCCTCCTACCGGCGGGGGGGGAGACTAGCGGGTTCTCCTACGAGCAGTACTTC. The chain joins TRBV4-1 to TRBJ2-7, with 10 bases fitting TRBD2. The CDR3 runs to 21 residues. V shed 4 bases and J 0 bases; nucleotides not matched to a gene: 21. Germline-derived CDR1 and CDR2 are MGHRA and YSYEKL.

Only a few counts were recorded for this clonotype. The chain has TRBV4-3 and TRBJ2-3, with a weak D call TRBD2 (6 bases). Germline V CDR1 and CDR2: LGHNA, YSLEER. The length of the CDR3 is 16 residues. With 3 bases removed from V and 0 bases from J, the gap between germline ends came to 13 bases. The CDR3 DNA follows: TGCGCCAGCAGCCATAGAGTAGCGGCTAGCACAGATACGCAGTATTTT. It is translated as CASSHRVAASTDTQYF.

Concerning this clonotype: A clone one base away is much larger, so this may be a read error. The genes are TRBV10-3 and TRBJ2-1; tentative D call: TRBD2 (6 bases). The germline CDR1 and CDR2 sequences are ENHRY and SYGVKD. CDR3 length: 14 residues. CDR3 in amino acids: CAINNGSSYNGQFF. DNA of the CDR3: TGTGCCATCAACAACGGGAGCTCCTACAATGGGCAGTTCTTC.

This clonotype was picked up many times. The chain links TRBV4-3 to TRBJ2-3; no reliable D call. Deletions cut 1 base from V and 4 bases from J, with 6 bases between. This CDR3 contains 13 residues. Germline CDR1 reads LGHNA; CDR2 reads YSLEER. The CDR3 here is CASSQGGSDTQYF. The DNA of the CDR3 is TGCGCCAGCAGCCAAGGTGGTTCAGATACGCAGTATTTT.

Details on this clonotype: A much more abundant neighbour one base away suggests this may be a read error. The chain employs TRBV28 and TRBJ2-1; D gene uncertain. Germline values: CDR1 MDHEN, CDR2 SYDVKM. CDR3 length equals 12 residues. CDR3 residues: CASGTTPGPWDF. As DNA, the CDR3 is TGTGCCAGCGGAACGACACCGGGCCCTTGGGACTTC.

This chain connects TRBV4-2 to TRBJ2-1, with D tentatively TRBD2 (6 bases). CDR3 length equals 16 residues. V lost 3 bases to trimming and J lost 3 bases, with 15 bases between them. CDR1 and CDR2 from the germline V gene are LGHNA and YNFKEQ. The CDR3 sequence: CASSHDASANYNEQFF. CDR3 coding DNA: TGTGCCAGCAGCCACGACGCTAGCGCCAACTACAATGAGCAGTTCTTC.

J is TRBJ2-2 and V is TRBV9, with D perhaps TRBD2 (5 bases). Trimming shortened V by 6 bases and J by 0 bases, and 9 bases separated the two germline ends. This CDR3 region has 14 residues. The germline V gene has CDR1 SGDLS and CDR2 YYNGEE. In DNA, the CDR3 is TGTGCCAGCACCGGGATAACGAACACCGGGGAGCTGTTTTTT. This codes for CASTGITNTGELFF.

The sample holds many counts of this clonotype. This sequence joins TRBV29-1 and TRBJ1-1; maybe TRBD1 (6 bases). The CDR3 covers 15 residues. The germline V and J ends were trimmed by 7 bases and 0 bases, with 18 bases remaining between them. The germline CDR1 and CDR2 sequences are SQVTM and ANQGSEA. The CDR3 loop reads CSARPRDNMNTEAFF. Here the CDR3 DNA reads TGCAGCGCCCGGCCCCGGGACAACATGAACACTGAAGCTTTCTTT.

This clonotype was observed many times. The V and J genes are TRBV5-1 and TRBJ2-3, with 8 nucleotides matching TRBD2. V was pared by 0 bases and J by 2 bases, with 8 bases of the junction left unmatched. Looked up from germline, CDR1 is SGHRS and CDR2 is YFSETQ. This CDR3 region has 17 residues. CDR3 sequence: CASSLASSGGPTDTQYF. DNA for the CDR3: TGCGCCAGCAGCTTGGCCTCATCGGGAGGGCCCACAGATACGCAGTATTTT.

This clonotype was seen ten or more times. The chain combines TRBV28 with TRBJ2-1; D not certain. CDR1 and CDR2 (germline): MDHEN, SYDVKM. The CDR3 runs to 13 residues. Between the trimmed V and J ends, which lost 1 base and 6 bases, there was a span of 7 bases. As DNA, the CDR3 is TGTGCCAGCAGTTTATTGGGCACCAATGAGCAGTTCTTC. Translating it yields CASSLLGTNEQFF.

In DNA form, the CDR3 reads TGTGCCAGCAGTCTCAGGGGGGTTGGGAATAGCAATCAGCCCCAGCATTTT. Translating gives CASSLRGVGNSNQPQHF. The chain is built from TRBV27 and TRBJ1-5; 7 nucleotides align to TRBD1. Germline lookup yields CDR1 MNHEY and CDR2 SMNVEV (reference sequence). V gave up 5 bases and J gave up 0 bases; unmatched junction bases: 10. CDR3 length: 17 residues.

Many counts were recorded for this clonotype. This sequence joins TRBV28 and TRBJ1-2; TRBD1 agrees at 7 bases. CDR1 and CDR2 (germline): MDHEN, SYDVKM. The CDR3 covers 16 residues. V was pared by 4 bases and J by 3 bases, with 11 bases of the junction left unmatched. CDR3 nucleotide sequence: TGTGCCAGCAGTTCCGGGACAGAAAGATCTCACTATGGCTACACCTTC. It is translated as CASSSGTERSHYGYTF.

This clonotype came up many times. V gene TRBV15 combines with J gene TRBJ2-3; no definite D call. The CDR3 totals 18 residues. V lost 0 bases and J lost 1, with 17 bases in between. Germline V gives CDR1 LNHNV, CDR2 YYDKDF (reference sequence). CDR3 bases: TGTGCCACCAGCAGAGATATCACACCCGATGAGGGCACAGATACGCAGTATTTT. Its protein is CATSRDITPDEGTDTQYF.

This clonotype occurred a few times. The chain uses TRBV19 and TRBJ2-1; 8 bases are shared with TRBD1. Looked up from germline, CDR1 is LNHDA and CDR2 is SQIVND (reference sequence). Germline trimming cut 8 bases from V and 2 bases from J; bases unmatched to any gene: 2. The CDR3 contains 13 residues. CDR3 region: CASDRGTYNEQFF. The CDR3 DNA reads TGTGCCAGTGACAGGGGAACCTACAATGAGCAGTTCTTC. Full variable domain (rest looked up from reference TRBV19 and TRBJ2-1): DGGITQSPKYLFRKEGQNVTLSCEQNLNHDAMYWYRQDPGQGLRLIYYSQIVNDFQKGDIAEGYSVSREKKESFPLTVTSAQKNPTAFYLCASDRGTYNEQFFGPGTRLTVL.

The sample holds many counts of this clonotype. The chain couples TRBV28 to TRBJ2-7, with TRBD2 as a possible D gene (5 bases). Germline values: CDR1 MDHEN, CDR2 SYDVKM. The CDR3 is 14 residues long. V lost 6 bases and J 2 bases, leaving 14 bases between the germline ends. The CDR3 here is CASSGLLRAYEQYF. The CDR3, as DNA: TGTGCCAGCAGCGGACTCCTCCGGGCCTACGAGCAGTACTTC.

This clonotype was observed many times. This chain joins TRBV29-1 and TRBJ1-5; D is ambiguous. CDR1 is SQVTM, CDR2 ANQGSEA, per germline. The CDR3 runs to 12 residues. Trimming took off 7 bases at V and 4 bases at J, with 11 bases between the two ends. The CDR3 sequence is CSGTTGNQPQHF. The CDR3 DNA sequence: TGCAGCGGCACGACCGGGAATCAGCCCCAGCATTTT.

This clonotype was observed at least ten times. CDR3: CAWVNVAFESSSEAFF. The CDR3, as DNA: TGTGCCTGGGTGAATGTCGCCTTCGAAAGTAGTTCTGAAGCTTTCTTT. The V and J genes are TRBV30 and TRBJ1-1; D is unclear. The germline V and J ends were trimmed by 5 bases and 6 bases, with 25 bases remaining between them. Germline V gene lookup returns CDR1 GTSNPN and CDR2 SVGIG (reference sequence). This CDR3 has 16 amino acids. Full variable domain (rest looked up from reference TRBV30 and TRBJ1-1): SQTIHQWPATLVQPVGSPLSLECTVEGTSNPNLYWYRQAAGRGLQLLFYSVGIGQISSEVPQNLSASRPQDRQFILSSKKLLLSDSGFYLCAWVNVAFESSSEAFFGQGTRLTVV.

This clonotype was detected only a few times. The chain employs TRBV2 and TRBJ2-2, with 9 bases fitting TRBD2. Germline V gives CDR1 SNHLY, CDR2 FYNNEI. The CDR3 runs to 17 residues. Trimming took 0 bases from V and 6 from J; bases not matched to a gene: 8. The CDR3 sequence is CASSEAWVAGDPGELFF. As DNA, the CDR3 is TGTGCCAGCAGTGAAGCGTGGGTAGCGGGAGACCCCGGGGAGCTGTTTTTT. The full variable domain, with the rest looked up from reference TRBV2 and TRBJ2-2, is EPEVTQTPSHQVTQMGQEVILRCVPISNHLYFYWYRQILGQKVEFLVSFYNNEISEKSEIFDDQFSVERPDGSNFTLKIRSTKLEDSAMYFCASSEAWVAGDPGELFFGEGSRLTVL.

This clonotype appeared many times. The chain recombines TRBV4-3 with TRBJ2-2; 14 bases match TRBD2. With V trimmed by 3 bases and J by 4 bases, 4 bases remained unmatched. Germline V gene lookup returns CDR1 LGHNA and CDR2 YSLEER. The CDR3 sequence is 17 residues long. CDR3 DNA sequence: TGCGCCAGCAGCCACAGACTAGCGGGAGGGGGCACCGGGGAGCTGTTTTTT. Amino acid sequence: CASSHRLAGGGTGELFF.